These 11 T cell receptor beta chains came from one sample sequenced in a study of cytomegalovirus exposure and HLA in healthy donors. PCR used 60 Vbeta primers and 13 Jbeta primers. Profiling relied on immunoSEQ multiplex PCR, and the TCRdb table lists in-frame clones only, not all of them. Counted here are around 140,000 clones, roughly 77% occurring once; the ten biggest clones make up around 3.2%. The sample taken for sequencing was PBMCs. These receptors all come from a man between 35 and 55 years old in good health and CMV-seronegative.

The V gene is TRBV18, the J gene TRBJ2-7; D gene uncertain. Deletions cut 4 bases from V and 2 bases from J, with 15 bases between. The CDR3 is 15 residues long. Germline CDR1 reads KGHSH; CDR2 reads LQKENI. The CDR3 DNA follows: TGTGCCAGCTCACTCAGTCCAGGATCAGCCTACGAGCAGTACTTC. Protein: CASSLSPGSAYEQYF.

In its sample, this clone was seen a few times. The same CDR3 arises from other DNA sequences in this sample as well. The chain has TRBV7-3 and TRBJ1-1; TRBD1 is a possible D gene (6 bases). The V and J ends lost 5 bases and 2 bases respectively, with 9 bases between them. The CDR3 is 13 residues long. Germline CDR1 and CDR2: SGHTA and FQGTGA. CDR3 protein: CASSLGQNTEAFF. The CDR3 DNA sequence: TGTGCCAGCAGCCTGGGACAAAACACTGAAGCTTTCTTT.

This clone was observed a few times. Its ends do not fully match the called genes, so a read error is possible. This rearrangement joins TRBV7-3 to TRBJ1-1, with 8 bases that match TRBD1. The germline V gene has CDR1 SGHTA and CDR2 FQGTGA. This CDR3 comprises 14 residues. The chain's CDR3 is CASSLTGGNTEAFF. Here the CDR3 DNA reads TGTGCCAGCAGTTTAACAGGGGGGAACACTGAAGCTTTCTTT.

In its sample, this clone was seen once. V and J are TRBV18 and TRBJ1-1; D is perhaps TRBD1 (5 bases). Trimming pared 6 bases from V and 0 bases from J, leaving 11 bases between. This CDR3 comprises 14 residues. The V gene's germline CDR1 is KGHSH and CDR2 LQKENI. The CDR3: CASSPDRLNTEAFF. DNA for the CDR3: TGTGCCAGCTCCCCAGACAGACTGAACACTGAAGCTTTCTTT.

This clone was observed a few times. The chain recombines TRBV29-1 with TRBJ2-4, with 11 bases matching TRBD1. The CDR3 covers 15 residues. Looked up from germline, CDR1 is SQVTM and CDR2 is ANQGSEA. Trimming cost V 6 bases and J 0 bases; bases outside gene matches: 4. CDR3 coding DNA: TGCAGCGTCTCCGGGACAGGGGGAGCCAAAAACATTCAGTACTTC. Protein product: CSVSGTGGAKNIQYF.

V and J are TRBV7-8 and TRBJ2-3; no clear D. Per the germline V gene, CDR1 is SGHVS and CDR2 is FQNEAQ. The V end lost 0 bases, the J end lost 3 bases, and 13 bases lay between the germline ends. The CDR3 is made up of 16 amino acids. The CDR3 reads CASSLAESERTDTQYF. In DNA form, the CDR3 reads TGTGCCAGCAGCTTAGCAGAGTCCGAGCGTACAGATACGCAGTATTTT.

The rearrangement links TRBV9 to TRBJ1-1; the match to TRBD1 covers 7 bases. J was trimmed by 3 bases and V by 1 base; bases with no gene match: 6. The CDR3 length is 15 residues. Germline lookup yields CDR1 SGDLS and CDR2 YYNGEE. CDR3 loop: CASSVSQGGHTEAFF. In nucleotides, the CDR3 is TGTGCCAGCAGCGTATCTCAGGGGGGACACACTGAAGCTTTCTTT.

The J gene is TRBJ2-2, the V gene TRBV19; 9 nucleotides agree with TRBD1. This CDR3 has 16 amino acids. The J segment lost 4 bases and the V segment lost 4 bases, leaving 7 bases of the junction unmatched. The germline CDR1 and CDR2 sequences are LNHDA and SQIVND (reference sequence). CDR3 region: CASSTLGTGSTGELFF. CDR3 coding DNA: TGTGCCAGTAGTACCCTCGGGACAGGGAGCACCGGGGAGCTGTTTTTT. The variable domain in full, with the rest retrieved from reference TRBV19 and TRBJ2-2, is DGGITQSPKYLFRKEGQNVTLSCEQNLNHDAMYWYRQDPGQGLRLIYYSQIVNDFQKGDIAEGYSVSREKKESFPLTVTSAQKNPTAFYLCASSTLGTGSTGELFFGEGSRLTVL.

V gene TRBV4-2 combines with J gene TRBJ2-5; 10 bases are a match to TRBD1. CDR3 length: 16 amino acids. CDR1 LGHNA and CDR2 YNFKEQ come from the germline V gene. The V segment lost 3 bases and the J segment 6 bases; nucleotides outside the gene matches: 10. This CDR3 reads CASSHGQGVLGKTQYF. The CDR3 DNA reads as TGTGCCAGCAGCCATGGACAGGGGGTCCTCGGAAAGACCCAGTACTTC.

J is TRBJ2-3 and V is TRBV11-2; 7 bases agree with TRBD2. The V and J ends lost 5 bases and 4 bases, in that order; junction bases with no gene match: 3. The CDR3 extends over 13 amino acids. Germline V gene data show CDR1 as SGHAT and CDR2 as FQNNGV. The CDR3 here is CASSRGLPDTQYF. In nucleotides, the CDR3 is TGTGCCAGCAGCCGGGGACTACCAGATACGCAGTATTTT.

The chain employs TRBV13 and TRBJ1-1; a possible D gene is TRBD1 (6 bases). V lost 6 bases and J lost 7, with 15 bases in between. CDR1 is PRHDT and CDR2 is FYEKMQ in the germline V gene (reference sequence). There are 13 residues in the CDR3. The CDR3 coding sequence is TGTGCCAGCAGACCAGGGGAAATATATGAAGCTTTCTTT. It translates to CASRPGEIYEAFF.